Listed below are T cell receptor beta chains from one sample, sequenced in a study of blood T cell repertoires in COVID-19. TCRdb's copy holds only in-frame clones and misses some; the assay was immunoSEQ multiplex PCR. Of about 200,000 clones in the sample, roughly 92% were seen once. The specimen was peripheral blood. The receptors derive from a man aged 25-40 years with COVID-19, enrolled during active disease. The CDR3 runs from the conserved cysteine through the conserved F or W. A D gene is named only where the DNA matches it firmly. The size entry is marked missing in some rows and otherwise reads once, few, many or a size class.

>-|few|TRBJ1-4|TRBV6-5
TGTGCCAGCACGAGAGCAACTAATGAAAAACTGTTTTTT
CASTRATNEKLFF
>TRBD1|-|TRBJ1-6|TRBV11-1
TGTGCCATCAAGACAGGGGGCCGTGATTCACCCCTCCACTTT
CAIKTGGRDSPLHF
>TRBD2|once|TRBJ2-3|TRBV5-1
TGCGCCAGCAGCCCGGAGCGGGGGGGGAGAGATACGCAGTATTTT
CASSPERGGRDTQYF
>TRBD1|-|TRBJ1-2|TRBV5-6
TGTGCCAGCAGCTTGGTTCCGGCAGGGGGAAACTATGGCTACACCTTC
CASSLVPAGGNYGYTF
>-|-|TRBJ1-1|TRBV11-2
TGTGCCAGCAGCTCGACGGACGGGGTTCGGTCTGAAGCTTTCTTT
CASSSTDGVRSEAFF
>TRBD1|-|TRBJ1-6|TRBV7-2
TGTGCCAGCAGCTGGGGGACAGGGACAAGGAATTCACCCCTCCACTTT
CASSWGTGTRNSPLHF
>TRBD1|-|TRBJ1-2|TRBV10-3
TGTGCCATCAGTGAGCTGACAGGGGACTATGGCTACACCTTC
CAISELTGDYGYTF
>TRBD1|-|TRBJ1-6|TRBV6-5
TGTGCCAGCAATAGACAGGGGGGTAATTCACCCCTCCACTTT
CASNRQGGNSPLHF
>-|-|TRBJ1-1|TRBV10-3
TGTGCCATCAGTGACCGTGAGGGAGGTAACACTGAAGCTTTCTTT
CAISDREGGNTEAFF
>-|-|TRBJ1-1|TRBV3-1/TRBV3-2
TGTGCCAGCAGCCAAGGAGGTTTGTGGACGGGGAACGGGGAAGCTTTCTTT
CASSQGGLWTGNGEAFF
>TRBD1|-|TRBJ1-3|TRBV6-5
TGTGCCAGCGGGAGGACAGGAACCTCGGGAAACACCATATATTTT
CASGRTGTSGNTIYF
>TRBD1|-|TRBJ1-4|TRBV25-1
TGTGCCAGCAGTGACGCGGGACAGGGGAAGTTTTTTGAAAAACTGTTTTTT
CASSDAGQGKFFEKLFF
>-|-|TRBJ1-1|TRBV12-3/TRBV12-4
TGTGCCAGCAGTTTGGCAGGGGACACTGAAGCTTTCTTT
CASSLAGDTEAFF
>TRBD1|-|TRBJ1-2|TRBV7-2
TGTGCCAGCAGCGAAGGGACAGGGGGTTCCTATGGCTACACCTTC
CASSEGTGGSYGYTF
>TRBD1|-|TRBJ1-1|TRBV7-3
TGTGCCAGCAGCTCAGGACAGGGACCGAACACTGAAGCTTTCTTT
CASSSGQGPNTEAFF
>-|-|TRBJ1-2|TRBV5-4
TGTGCCAGCAGGGAGATACAGGGTATGGATAACTATGGCTACACCTTC
CASREIQGMDNYGYTF
>TRBD1|-|TRBJ1-3|TRBV10-3
TGTGCCATCAGTAGCCGGGACAGGGTCACTGGAAACACCATATATTTT
CAISSRDRVTGNTIYF
>-|-|TRBJ2-7|TRBV11-2
TGTGCCAGCAGCGACATTGAGCAGTACTTC
CASSDIEQYF
>TRBD1|-|TRBJ2-5|TRBV5-6
TGTGCCAGCACCACATACTACAGGGGCATCGGGACCCAGTACTTC
CASTTYYRGIGTQYF
>TRBD2|few|TRBJ2-3|TRBV5-1
TGCGCCAGCAGCGCCTCAGCGGGGGGGGCAGCAGATACGCAGTATTTT
CASSASAGGAADTQYF
>-|once|TRBJ1-6|TRBV7-9
TGTGCCAGCAGCTTAGATCTGTATAATTCACCCCTCCACTTT
CASSLDLYNSPLHF
>TRBD1|-|TRBJ1-4|TRBV19
TGTGCCAGTAGTATGGGACAGGGACGGAATGAAAAACTGTTTTTT
CASSMGQGRNEKLFF
>TRBD1|-|TRBJ2-3|TRBV7-9
TGTGCCAGCAGTTCCGGACAGGGAGCCACAGATACGCAGTATTTT
CASSSGQGATDTQYF
>-|-|TRBJ2-2|TRBV4-1
TGCGCCAGCCGAGACGCGGGGGCCGACACCGGGGAGCTGTTTTTT
CASRDAGADTGELFF
>TRBD2|-|TRBJ2-3|TRBV7-9
TGTGCCAGCAGCCCCACCCTACCGGGGGGACTACAAGATACGCAGTATTTT
CASSPTLPGGLQDTQYF
>TRBD1|-|TRBJ2-5|TRBV7-3
TGTGCCAGCAGCTTACTAGGACAGGGGGCTGGGGAGACCCAGTACTTC
CASSLLGQGAGETQYF
>-|-|TRBJ2-5|TRBV30
TGTGCCGGGATACAGGGTCAAGAGACCCAGTACTTC
CAGIQGQETQYF
>-|-|TRBJ2-2|TRBV11-2
TGTGCCAGCAGCTTAGAGGGGAGGTCCGGGGAGCTGTTTTTT
CASSLEGRSGELFF
>-|-|TRBJ1-1|TRBV2
TGTGCCAGCAGTAGATATGAGCGGGACACTGAAGCTTTCTTT
CASSRYERDTEAFF
>-|-|TRBJ1-1|TRBV29-1
TGCAGCGTTTCCGGACAGATCACTGAAGCTTTCTTT
CSVSGQITEAFF
>-|-|TRBJ1-1|TRBV5-6
TGTGCCAGCAGCCCGGGGACTGATACTGAAGCTTTCTTT
CASSPGTDTEAFF
>TRBD1|-|TRBJ1-2|TRBV5-1
TGCGCCAGCAGCTATTCAGGGGGCGACTATGGCTACACCTTC
CASSYSGGDYGYTF